The present T cell receptor (beta chain) was sequenced within a study of memory CD4+ T cells and cytomegalovirus serostatus. Study summary: Healthy Belgian adult donors included nine or ten CMV-positive and 24 CMV-negative people. The study, taken as a whole, reports: Of 150 to 200 reported CMV TCRbeta sequences, about 70 were found in memory CD4+ repertoires.

As to this clone: What it binds is not known.

The CDR3 runs to 15 residues. CDR1 and CDR2 from the germline V gene are KGHSH and LQKENI. The ends lost 0 bases at V and 7 bases at J; junction bases unmatched: 5. Single viable CD3+CD4+CD8-CD45RO+ cells were sorted as the memory CD4+ T cells. After thawing, CD4+ T cells were positively selected. Per the original methods: After removing out-of-frame reads, around 2,100,000 distinct TCRbeta sequences remained. Sequenced by immunoSEQ multiplex PCR; TCRdb stores in-frame clones only, minus some. Clone size and the V and J calls come from that table; the DNA yielded D and trimming. This table holds around 99,000 clones, 80% found once.

The sequence was collected from an adult in good health and CMV-seropositive. The specimen sequenced was memory CD4+ T cells from blood. The chain is built from TRBV18 and TRBJ2-5, with TRBD1 matching 10 bases. The CDR3 DNA reads TGTGCCAGCTCACCACCGACAGGGGGCGAAGGGACCCAGTACTTC. It specifies CASSPPTGGEGTQYF.